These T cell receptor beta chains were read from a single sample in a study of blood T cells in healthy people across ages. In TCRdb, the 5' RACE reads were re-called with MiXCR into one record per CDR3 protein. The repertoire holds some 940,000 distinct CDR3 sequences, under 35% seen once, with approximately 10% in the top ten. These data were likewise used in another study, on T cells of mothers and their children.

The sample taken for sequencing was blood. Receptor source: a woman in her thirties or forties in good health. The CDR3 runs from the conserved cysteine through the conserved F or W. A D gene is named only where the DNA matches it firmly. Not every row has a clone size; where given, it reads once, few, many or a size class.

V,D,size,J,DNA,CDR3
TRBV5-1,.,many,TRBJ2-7,TGCGCCAGCAGCTTGGAGGCAGTCTACGAGCAGTACTTC,CASSLEAVYEQYF
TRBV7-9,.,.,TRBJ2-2,TGTGCCAGCAGCTTAGTGAGTGGAATCTCCGGGGAGCTGTTTTTT,CASSLVSGISGELFF
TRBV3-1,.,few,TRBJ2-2,TGTGCCAGCAGTCCCAACAGACCCACCGGGGAGCTGTTTTTT,CASSPNRPTGELFF
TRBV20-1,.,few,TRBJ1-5,TGCAGTGCTAGTCAGGGGAATCAGCCCCAGCATTTT,CSASQGNQPQHF
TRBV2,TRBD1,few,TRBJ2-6,TGTGCCAGCAGGGAAAGGGGGCTCGGGGCCAACGTCCTGACTTTC,CASRERGLGANVLTF
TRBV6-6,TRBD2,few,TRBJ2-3,TGTGCCAGCAGCCAAGCGGGGGGGCCCGTAGATACGCAGTATTTT,CASSQAGGPVDTQYF
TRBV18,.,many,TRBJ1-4,TGTGCCAGCTCACTTGACGGAAGAACTAATGAAAAACTGTTTTTT,CASSLDGRTNEKLFF
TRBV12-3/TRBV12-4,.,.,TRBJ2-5,TGTGCCAACAGCACTTCGGTTGAGGAGACCCAGTACTTC,CANSTSVEETQYF
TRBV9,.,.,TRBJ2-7,TGTGCCAGCAGCGGTGGACCGCATTCTTACGAGCAGTACTTC,CASSGGPHSYEQYF
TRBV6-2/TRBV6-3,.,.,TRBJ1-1,TGTGCCAGCAGCTACATGGGGGACACTGAAGCTTTCTTT,CASSYMGDTEAFF
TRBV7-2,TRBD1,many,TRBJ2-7,TGTGCCAGCAGCCTCCGGGACAGGGGGGGTCACGAGCAGTACTTC,CASSLRDRGGHEQYF
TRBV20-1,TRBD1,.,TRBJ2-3,TGCAGTGCTAGAGACAGGGGGCGGATAGATACGCAGTATTTT,CSARDRGRIDTQYF
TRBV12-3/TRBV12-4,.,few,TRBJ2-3,TGTGCCAGCAGTCCCTTGTCAAGCACAGATACGCAGTATTTT,CASSPLSSTDTQYF
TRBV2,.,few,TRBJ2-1,TGTGCCAGCAGTGATGGTGGGCCAGGGGCCTACAATGAGCAGTTCTTC,CASSDGGPGAYNEQFF
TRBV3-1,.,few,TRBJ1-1,TGTGCCACCAGAAAACGGCTATCCATGAACACTGAAGCTTTCTTT,CATRKRLSMNTEAFF
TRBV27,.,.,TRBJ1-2,TGTGCCAGCAGCCCCCCCGGAAGCTATGGCTACACCTTC,CASSPPGSYGYTF
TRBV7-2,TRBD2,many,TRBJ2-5,TGTGCCAGCAGCTGGGCTAGCGGGGGGGCAGGAGAGACCCAGTACTTC,CASSWASGGAGETQYF
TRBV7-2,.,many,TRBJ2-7,TGTGCCAGCCGCGTTGATTTGTGGGGTTCCTACGAGCAGTACTTC,CASRVDLWGSYEQYF
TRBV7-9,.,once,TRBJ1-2,TGTGCCGGCAGCTTGGCTACGGCGGGTAACTATGGCTACACCTTC,CAGSLATAGNYGYTF
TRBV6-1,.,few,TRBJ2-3,TGTGCCAGCAGTGAGGGAAGCCTAGCACACACTAGCACAGATACGCAGTATTTT,CASSEGSLAHTSTDTQYF
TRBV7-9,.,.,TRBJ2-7,TGTGCCAGCAGCTTCCTGGGACAACTCGAGCAGTACTTC,CASSFLGQLEQYF
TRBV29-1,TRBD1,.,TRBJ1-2,TGCAGCGTCCGGGACAGCAACTATGGCTACACCTTC,CSVRDSNYGYTF
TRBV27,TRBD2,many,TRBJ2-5,TGTGCCAGCAGTTTAGATACTAGCGGGGGGCAAGAGACCCAGTACTTC,CASSLDTSGGQETQYF
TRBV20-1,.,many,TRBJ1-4,TGCAGTGCTAGAGTGGGACGGTTAAATGAAAAACTGTTTTTT,CSARVGRLNEKLFF
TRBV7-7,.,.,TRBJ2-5,TGTGCTAGCAGCTCAGCCGGCCAACCCGTCGGGACCCAGTACTTC,CASSSAGQPVGTQYF
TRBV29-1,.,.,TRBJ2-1,TGCAGCGCACCTGACGTACCTGAGCAGTTCTTC,CSAPDVPEQFF
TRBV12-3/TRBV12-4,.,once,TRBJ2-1,TGTGCCAGCACCCAGGGCGGCTCCTACGAGCAGTTCTTC,CASTQGGSYEQFF
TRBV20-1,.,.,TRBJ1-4,TGCAGTGCTGGGGACACCTATGAAAAACTGTTTTTT,CSAGDTYEKLFF
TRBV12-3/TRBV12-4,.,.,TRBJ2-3,TGTGCCAGCAGTTTGACCAGCGTGAACGCAGATACGCAGTATTTT,CASSLTSVNADTQYF
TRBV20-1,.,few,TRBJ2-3,TGCAGTGCTAGAGTAGCCGGGACTCCCTACGGTACGCAGTATTTT,CSARVAGTPYGTQYF
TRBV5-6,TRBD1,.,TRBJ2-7,TGTGCCAGCAGCGGGACAGGGCCCTTCGAGCAGTACTTC,CASSGTGPFEQYF
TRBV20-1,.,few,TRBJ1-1,TGCAGTGCTAGAGATAGTCAGGGTCGGACTGAAGCTTTCTTT,CSARDSQGRTEAFF
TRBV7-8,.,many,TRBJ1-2,TGTGCCAGCAGCTCCCGAGAGGGTCTTCACTATGGCTACACCTTC,CASSSREGLHYGYTF
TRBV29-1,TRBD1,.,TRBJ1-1,TGCAGCGTGCACGACAGGGAACCTGAAGCTTTCTTT,CSVHDREPEAFF
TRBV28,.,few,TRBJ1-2,TGTGCCAGCAGGGGACAATGGGATGGCTACACCTTC,CASRGQWDGYTF
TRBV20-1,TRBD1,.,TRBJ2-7,TGCAGTGCCACTGGACAGGAGCCCACGTACGAGCAGTACTTC,CSATGQEPTYEQYF
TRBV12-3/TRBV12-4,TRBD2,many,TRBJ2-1,TGTGCCAGCAGCTTTCTAGCGGGGGGGCCAAATGAGCAGTTCTTC,CASSFLAGGPNEQFF
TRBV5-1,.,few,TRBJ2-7,TGCGCCAGCAGCTTGGGCCACAGAACTATCTCCTACGAGCAGTACTTC,CASSLGHRTISYEQYF
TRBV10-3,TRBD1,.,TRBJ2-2,TGTGCCATCAGGGGGACAGAGAACACCGGGGAGCTGTTTTTT,CAIRGTENTGELFF
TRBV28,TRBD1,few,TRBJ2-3,TGTGCCAGCAGTGCGCATTTTTCCGGGACAGGGGCAGATACGCAGTATTTT,CASSAHFSGTGADTQYF
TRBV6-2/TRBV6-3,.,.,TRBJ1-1,TGTGCCAGCAGGTACAGTATGGTCCCGGGGGGAGCTTTCTTT,CASRYSMVPGGAFF
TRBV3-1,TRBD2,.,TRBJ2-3,TGTGCCAGCAGCCAAGTCCTAGCGGGGGGCACAGATACGCAGTATTTT,CASSQVLAGGTDTQYF
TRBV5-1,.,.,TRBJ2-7,TGCGCCAGCAGCTGGGGGGGCTACTACAATGAGCAGTACTTC,CASSWGGYYNEQYF
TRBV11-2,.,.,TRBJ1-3,TGTGCCAGCAGCTCAGGGAACGGAAACACCATATATTTT,CASSSGNGNTIYF
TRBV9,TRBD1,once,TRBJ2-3,TGTGCCAGCAGCGTAGGAGGGGGCTCCGGCACAGATACGCAGTATTTT,CASSVGGGSGTDTQYF
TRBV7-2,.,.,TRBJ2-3,TGTGCCAGCAGCTTAGACTCCCGATCAGGAGGTCATCATAGCACAGATACGCAGTATTTT,CASSLDSRSGGHHSTDTQYF
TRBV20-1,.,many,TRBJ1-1,TGCAGTGCTAGGGCGGGGAACACTGAAGCTTTCTTT,CSARAGNTEAFF
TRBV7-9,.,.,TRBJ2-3,TGTGCCAGCAGCGCGTTGGGGGGAACAGATACGCAGTATTTT,CASSALGGTDTQYF
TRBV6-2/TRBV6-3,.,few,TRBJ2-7,TGTGCCAGCAGTTACATCGGGACCTACGAGCAGTACTTC,CASSYIGTYEQYF
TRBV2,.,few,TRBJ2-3,TGTGCCAGCAGAATTAGTCAGGGGTCTACGCAGTATTTT,CASRISQGSTQYF
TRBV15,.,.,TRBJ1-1,TGTGCCACCAGCAGAGATCGGAGCATGAACACTGAAGCTTTCTTT,CATSRDRSMNTEAFF
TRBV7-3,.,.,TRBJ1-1,TGTGCCAGCAGCTACAGTAACGGAGGGGTGAACACTGAAGCTTTCTTT,CASSYSNGGVNTEAFF
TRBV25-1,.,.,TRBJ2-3,TGTGCCAGCAGTGAATCGAAGGGGGTAGGCACAGATACGCAGTATTTT,CASSESKGVGTDTQYF
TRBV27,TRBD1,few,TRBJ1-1,TGTGCCAGTACAGGGGGTGGGGACACTGAAGCTTTCTTT,CASTGGGDTEAFF